The source of this T cell receptor beta chain is a study of cytomegalovirus exposure and HLA in healthy donors. General study points: While the bulk of TCR sequences proved rare, some public TCRs turned up in many donors. Only CMV serostatus was available as immune exposure information. For presence/absence analyses, sequencing depth was assumed to be roughly uniform across donors.

As to this clone: Its target is unknown.

This PCR relied on a set of 60 Vbeta primers and 13 Jbeta primers. Only in-frame clones appear in the TCRdb table, and some are missing; sequencing was by immunoSEQ multiplex PCR. The sample consists of tens of thousands of clones, about 79% of them appearing once. This CDR3 spans 14 amino acids. CDR1 and CDR2 from the germline V gene are SGHDN and FVKESK. Trimming took 4 bases from V and 7 from J, leaving 11 bases between them. The material sequenced was PBMCs. This TCR was recovered from a female donor in good health and CMV-seronegative. The chain carries TRBV14 and TRBJ1-6; D is unresolved. CDR3 sequence: CASSLLTRNSPLHF. CDR3 nucleotides: TGTGCCAGCAGCCTTCTAACGAGGAATTCACCCCTCCACTTT.